This T cell receptor beta chain was obtained from a study of T cells in Graves' hyperthyroidism and ophthalmopathy. Overall study: Initial diagnosis, before any treatment, was when peripheral blood was collected.

Fresh 10 ml peripheral blood yielded PBMCs. This clonotype was picked up many times. The target antigen is unknown. V was clipped by 5 bases and J by 7 bases, with 18 bases between them. This CDR3 spans 14 amino acids. The V gene's germline CDR1 is DFQATT and CDR2 SNEGSKA (reference sequence). Study-level findings and limits: Appearing also in blood were most of the thyroid clonotypes expanded above 0.001. Ophthalmopathy, which appeared later, was predicted by the model a median approximately 6 months before onset.

TCR beta CDR3 sequences were amplified from RNA transcripts. The TCR CDR3 first-round RT-PCR relied on the HTBI primer set. TCRdb called the multiplex PCR reads again in MiXCR, with one record for every CDR3 protein. This table holds 330,000 or so distinct CDR3 sequences, around 19% found once. Input material: blood. This sequence was found in a man aged 45-60 years with Graves' ophthalmopathy. V and J are TRBV20-1 and TRBJ1-5, with a weak D call TRBD1 (6 bases). CDR3 coding DNA: TGCAGTGCTCATTCCACAGGGAGGGAGCAGCCCCAGCATTTT. This gives the protein CSAHSTGREQPQHF.